One sample yielded the 26 T cell receptor beta chains listed below, sequenced in a study of shared clonotypes between healthy human individuals. The protocol was immunoSEQ multiplex PCR, while the TCRdb copy is restricted to in-frame clones and leaves out a portion. The sample lists about 2.3 million clones; under 95% were seen once. Material: naive CD4+ T cells from PBMCs. This sample's subset: CD45RA+ positively selected. All receptors come from a man aged 18 to 30 in good health. Some clones in this sample may be carry-over from other donors' samples.

The chain carries TRBV27 and TRBJ2-3; 7 bases align to TRBD2. This CDR3 contains 14 residues. The V gene end was trimmed by 6 bases and the J gene end by 6 bases; junction bases not matched to a gene: 9. Germline V gives CDR1 MNHEY, CDR2 SMNVEV (reference sequence). For the CDR3, the DNA is TGTGCCAGCAGAGGGCTAGCGGCCAGGGATACGCAGTATTTT. This sequence encodes CASRGLAARDTQYF.

The V call is TRBV29-1, the J call TRBJ1-3; D uncertain. Trimming took 3 bases from V and 0 from J, leaving 9 bases between them. Germline CDR1 and CDR2: SQVTM and ANQGSEA. The length of the CDR3 is 14 residues. The CDR3 reads CSVERRISGNTIYF. The CDR3 nucleotides are TGCAGCGTTGAGAGACGGATCTCTGGAAACACCATATATTTT.

The chain uses TRBV4-1 and TRBJ2-5; a possible D gene is TRBD2 (6 bases). CDR3 length: 15 residues. V was clipped by 2 bases and J by 1 base, with 11 bases between them. Per the germline V gene, CDR1 is MGHRA and CDR2 is YSYEKL. The CDR3 DNA reads as TGCGCCAGCAGCCAAACTCCCGGGGGCCAAGAGACCCAGTACTTC. Translation gives CASSQTPGGQETQYF.

The chain links TRBV27 to TRBJ2-3, with 7 bases lining up with TRBD1. CDR1 and CDR2 from the germline V gene are MNHEY and SMNVEV (reference sequence). The CDR3 loop spans 16 amino acids. V shed 3 bases, J shed 2 bases, and the junction held 8 bases outside the gene matches. In DNA, the CDR3 is TGTGCCAGCAGTTTCAACAGACAGGGTGACACAGATACGCAGTATTTT. It encodes CASSFNRQGDTDTQYF.

V usage is TRBV13 and J usage is TRBJ1-3; D not certain. Looked up from germline, CDR1 is PRHDT and CDR2 is FYEKMQ (reference sequence). The CDR3 is made up of 15 amino acids. V lost 2 bases and J lost 1, with 9 bases in between. The CDR3 DNA reads as TGTGCCAGCAGCTTAAGGCCAGATTCTGGAAACACCATATATTTT. Translated, it gives CASSLRPDSGNTIYF.

The chain employs TRBV2 and TRBJ2-5; TRBD2 might be the D (6 bases). Trimming shortened V by 5 bases and J by 0 bases, and 10 bases separated the two germline ends. The germline V gene encodes CDR1 SNHLY and CDR2 FYNNEI. CDR3 length equals 14 residues. The chain's CDR3 is CASSWGEYQETQYF. In nucleotides, the CDR3 is TGTGCCAGCAGTTGGGGGGAGTACCAAGAGACCCAGTACTTC.

The chain combines TRBV28 with TRBJ1-4; D is unresolved. Germline V gene lookup returns CDR1 MDHEN and CDR2 SYDVKM. The V end was cut by 9 bases, the J end by 5 bases, with 13 bases between. This CDR3 is 13 amino acids long. CDR3 coding DNA: TGTGCCAGTAAATGGACGGCGAATGAAAAACTGTTTTTT. Residues: CASKWTANEKLFF.

Remarks on this clone: This sample also contains other DNA sequences that code for the same CDR3. The chain couples TRBV5-4 to TRBJ1-1; maybe TRBD1 (5 bases). V lost 0 bases, J lost 5 bases, and 8 bases lay in between. The V gene's germline CDR1 is SGHNT and CDR2 YYREEE (reference sequence). The CDR3 consists of 13 residues. The CDR3: CASSLGGRTEAFF. The CDR3 nucleotides read TGTGCCAGCAGCTTGGGGGGCCGGACTGAAGCTTTCTTT.

This rearrangement joins TRBV5-6 to TRBJ2-7; 7 positions agree with TRBD1. The CDR3 loop spans 13 amino acids. The junction had 5 bases not matched to a gene; V was cut back by 4 bases and J by 4 bases. Germline V lookup: CDR1 SGHDT, CDR2 YYEEEE. The CDR3 here is CASSRGQVYEQYF. In nucleotides, the CDR3 is TGTGCCAGCAGCCGTGGACAGGTATACGAGCAGTACTTC.

The V and J genes are TRBV7-9 and TRBJ2-3; a possible D gene is TRBD1 (5 bases). Trimming removed 2 bases at V and 2 bases at J, with 17 bases between. The CDR3 has 17 amino acids. The germline CDR1 and CDR2 sequences are SEHNR and FQNEAQ (reference sequence). The CDR3 protein is CASSLWGSDSFTDTQYF. The CDR3, as DNA: TGTGCCAGCAGCTTATGGGGCTCCGATTCATTCACAGATACGCAGTATTTT.

The gene calls are TRBV14 and TRBJ2-7, with TRBD1 identical over 7 bases. There are 14 residues in the CDR3. In germline, CDR1 is SGHDN, CDR2 FVKESK. J was trimmed by 5 bases and V by 6 bases; bases with no gene match: 10. CDR3 region: CASRRTGADDEQYF. In DNA form, the CDR3 reads TGTGCCAGCAGGCGAACAGGGGCGGACGACGAGCAGTACTTC.

The CDR3 protein is CASSQVPAGGREQYF. The CDR3 DNA follows: TGTGCCAGCAGCCAAGTCCCAGCGGGAGGGAGGGAGCAGTACTTC. The chain links TRBV4-2 to TRBJ2-7, with 10 bases matching TRBD2. J was trimmed by 7 bases and V by 1 base; bases with no gene match: 7. The CDR3 consists of 15 residues. The germline gives CDR1 LGHNA, CDR2 YNFKEQ.

CDR3 sequence (DNA): TGTGCCAGCACCGATCGTACGGCAGATACGCAGTATTTT. Its protein is CASTDRTADTQYF. V is TRBV6-5 and J is TRBJ2-3; unclear D gene. V lost 7 bases to trimming and J lost 4 bases, with 12 bases between them. Germline V gene sequence: CDR1 MNHEY, CDR2 SVGAGI. The CDR3 spans 13 residues.

The rearrangement links TRBV4-3 to TRBJ2-1; D is unresolved. The germline V gene has CDR1 LGHNA and CDR2 YSLEER. The CDR3 contains 17 residues. V lost 0 bases, J lost 1 base, and 13 bases lay in between. DNA of the CDR3: TGCGCCAGCAGCCAAGACCCAGGCCCAGTGTCCTACAATGAGCAGTTCTTC. Residues: CASSQDPGPVSYNEQFF.

This chain uses TRBV28 with TRBJ2-1; D unresolved. Per the germline V gene, CDR1 is MDHEN and CDR2 is SYDVKM. Trimming stripped 5 bases from V and 9 bases from J, with 8 bases between. The CDR3 is made up of 11 amino acids. CDR3 DNA: TGTGCCAGCAGTCCCTATAGTGAGCAGTTCTTC. Protein: CASSPYSEQFF.

The V call is TRBV6-6, the J call TRBJ1-1; no clear D gene. The CDR3 length is 13 residues. The germline V and J ends were trimmed by 7 bases and 3 bases, with 12 bases remaining between them. Germline CDR1 and CDR2: MNHNY and SVGAGI (reference sequence). CDR3 protein: CASTRGGDTEAFF. The DNA of the CDR3 is TGTGCCAGCACCCGCGGTGGGGACACTGAAGCTTTCTTT.

This clone appeared once. This chain uses TRBV15 with TRBJ2-2, with 7 positions matching TRBD1. Unmatched junction bases numbered 9, after V lost 1 base and J lost 1 base. The V gene's germline CDR1 is LNHNV and CDR2 YYDKDF (reference sequence). CDR3 size: 18 residues. In nucleotides, the CDR3 is TGTGCCACCAGCAGAGGCGGCCAGGGGGTAGGGAACACCGGGGAGCTGTTTTTT. The encoded protein is CATSRGGQGVGNTGELFF.

The chain links TRBV18 to TRBJ1-1; the D is unclear. The CDR3 sequence is 13 residues long. The V end lost 5 bases, the J end lost 1 base, and 8 bases lay between the germline ends. Germline lookup yields CDR1 KGHSH and CDR2 LQKENI. DNA of the CDR3: TGTGCCAGCTCATCAAAGGAGAACACTGAAGCTTTCTTT. The encoded protein is CASSSKENTEAFF.

The chain couples TRBV19 to TRBJ2-7, with a weak D call TRBD2 (5 bases). CDR3 length: 15 residues. V shed 6 bases and J shed 4 bases, with 19 bases lying between them. The germline V gene has CDR1 LNHDA and CDR2 SQIVND (reference sequence). In DNA form, the CDR3 reads TGTGCCAGTAGGGCCGAGCGGTCCGGCCGGTACGAGCAGTACTTC. Translating gives CASRAERSGRYEQYF.

The chain employs TRBV28 and TRBJ2-1; D might be TRBD1 or TRBD2, each matching 5 bases. The CDR3 is 14 amino acids. V gave up 2 bases and J gave up 11 bases, with 16 bases separating them. Germline values: CDR1 MDHEN, CDR2 SYDVKM. The CDR3 is CASSLGGSLAQQFF. As DNA, the CDR3 is TGTGCCAGCAGTTTAGGGGGTTCTCTCGCCCAGCAGTTCTTC.

In the case of this clone: Other DNA sequences in this sample translate to the same CDR3. The chain couples TRBV27 to TRBJ1-2, with D tentatively TRBD1 (5 bases). Trimming left V 5 bases short and J 4 bases short, with 11 bases between. The germline V gene encodes CDR1 MNHEY and CDR2 SMNVEV (reference sequence). The CDR3 is 13 amino acids. CDR3 sequence (DNA): TGTGCCAGCAGTCCCACAGGTCCCTATGGCTACACCTTC. This translates into CASSPTGPYGYTF.

This chain links TRBV28 with TRBJ2-4; D not resolved. The CDR3 loop spans 14 amino acids. Deletions cut 4 bases from V and 0 bases from J, with 7 bases between. The germline V gene encodes CDR1 MDHEN and CDR2 SYDVKM. The CDR3, as DNA: TGTGCCAGCAGTTCCCCTACAGCCAAAAACATTCAGTACTTC. Translation gives CASSSPTAKNIQYF.

The chain combines TRBV29-1 with TRBJ1-4; TRBD1 might be the D (5 bases). Germline V lookup: CDR1 SQVTM, CDR2 ANQGSEA. Trimming pared 4 bases from V and 4 bases from J, leaving 7 bases between. The CDR3 is 12 residues long. In nucleotides, the CDR3 is TGCAGCGTTGTCGGACATAATGAAAAACTGTTTTTT. Translated, it gives CSVVGHNEKLFF.

This rearrangement joins TRBV28 to TRBJ1-2; D possibly corresponds to TRBD1 (5 bases). This CDR3 is built from 13 residues. Trimming removed 3 bases at V and 8 bases at J, with 13 bases between. The germline V gene encodes CDR1 MDHEN and CDR2 SYDVKM. CDR3 DNA: TGTGCCAGCAGTTTTGTAAAGGGGTACGGCTACACCTTC. This codes for CASSFVKGYGYTF.

The chain couples TRBV7-3 to TRBJ1-1; TRBD1 is a possible D gene (5 bases). The CDR3 has 15 residues. Trimming took off 2 bases at V and 1 base at J, with 11 bases between the two ends. Germline V gene lookup returns CDR1 SGHTA and CDR2 FQGTGA. The CDR3 DNA sequence: TGTGCCAGCAGCTTAGAGCGCCAGGGGAACACTGAAGCTTTCTTT. It is translated as CASSLERQGNTEAFF.

V and J are TRBV4-1 and TRBJ2-7, with a weak D call TRBD2 (6 bases). The CDR3 is 12 amino acids. Trimming took off 3 bases at V and 7 bases at J, with 10 bases between the two ends. CDR1 is MGHRA and CDR2 is YSYEKL in the germline V gene. The DNA for the CDR3 is TGCGCCAGCAGCCAGTACGGGGGTGAGCAGTACTTC. Residues: CASSQYGGEQYF.